Listed below are T cell receptor beta chains from one sample, sequenced in a study of T cell clonotyping in hematopoietic cell transplantation. Sequencing was performed with immunoSEQ multiplex PCR; in TCRdb, only in-frame clones are kept and a portion is missing. The sample holds approximately 44,000 clones, approximately 80% seen once. The sample in question was peripheral blood mononuclear cells, obtained before stem cell transplant. The source is a man aged 60-69 years with myelodysplastic syndrome. Some clones in this sample may be carry-over from other donors' samples. Both conserved end residues are part of each CDR3. The order of the fields is J gene, clone size, V gene, D gene, CDR3 protein, CDR3 DNA. A D gene is named only where the DNA matches it firmly. The listing skips clone size in some rows; elsewhere it reads once, few, many or a size class.

J: TRBJ2-1
size: -
V: TRBV11-2
D: TRBD2
CDR3: CASSLGLAGRNEQFF
DNA: TGTGCCAGCAGCTTAGGACTAGCGGGTCGCAATGAGCAGTTCTTC

J: TRBJ2-1
size: few
V: TRBV7-9
D: TRBD1
CDR3: CASSRRGYNEQFF
DNA: TGTGCCAGCAGTCGCAGGGGGTACAATGAGCAGTTCTTC

J: TRBJ1-4
size: -
V: TRBV5-1
D: TRBD1
CDR3: CASSLVAGGDEKLFF
DNA: TGCGCCAGCAGCTTGGTGGCAGGGGGCGATGAAAAACTGTTTTTT

J: TRBJ2-7
size: -
V: TRBV7-2
D: TRBD1
CDR3: CASSVRQGGYEQYF
DNA: TGTGCCAGCAGCGTTCGACAGGGCGGCTACGAGCAGTACTTC

J: TRBJ2-7
size: -
V: TRBV19
D: -
CDR3: CASSIDNSPYEQYF
DNA: TGTGCCAGTAGTATAGATAACAGTCCCTACGAGCAGTACTTC

J: TRBJ1-5
size: -
V: TRBV19
D: -
CDR3: CASSRTGDQPQHF
DNA: TGTGCCAGTAGTCGGACGGGAGATCAGCCCCAGCATTTT

J: TRBJ2-3
size: -
V: TRBV2
D: -
CDR3: CASSAAGARPDTQYF
DNA: TGTGCCAGCAGCGCGGCGGGGGCCCGGCCAGATACGCAGTATTTT

J: TRBJ1-1
size: -
V: TRBV15
D: -
CDR3: CATRYQGVTEAFF
DNA: TGTGCCACCAGGTACCAAGGGGTTACTGAAGCTTTCTTT

J: TRBJ1-4
size: -
V: TRBV9
D: TRBD1
CDR3: CASSAGQGLVTNEKLFF
DNA: TGTGCCAGCAGCGCCGGACAGGGTCTCGTAACTAATGAAAAACTGTTTTTT

J: TRBJ2-1
size: few
V: TRBV5-4
D: -
CDR3: CASSLGTGRGNEQFF
DNA: TGTGCCAGCAGCTTGGGGACAGGGAGGGGAAATGAGCAGTTCTTC

J: TRBJ2-1
size: few
V: TRBV11-2
D: -
CDR3: CASSLGGRDNEQFF
DNA: TGTGCCAGCAGCTTAGGGGGGCGGGACAATGAGCAGTTCTTC

J: TRBJ1-1
size: -
V: TRBV7-9
D: TRBD1
CDR3: CASSLAATGYTEAFF
DNA: TGTGCCAGCAGCTTAGCGGCGACAGGGTACACTGAAGCTTTCTTT

J: TRBJ1-5
size: -
V: TRBV21-1
D: -
CDR3: CASSTHPTGGHF
DNA: TGTGCCAGCAGCACTCATCCGACAGGCGGGCATTTT

J: TRBJ2-5
size: -
V: TRBV5-1
D: TRBD2
CDR3: CASSLVTLAGGQETQYF
DNA: TGCGCCAGCAGCTTGGTTACCCTAGCGGGGGGGCAAGAGACCCAGTACTTC

J: TRBJ1-2
size: -
V: TRBV7-8
D: TRBD1
CDR3: CASSRDREYGYTF
DNA: TGTGCCAGCAGCCGGGACAGGGAATATGGCTACACCTTC

J: TRBJ2-2
size: few
V: TRBV2
D: -
CDR3: CASSIIWDVTGELFF
DNA: TGTGCCAGCAGTATAATATGGGACGTGACCGGGGAGCTGTTTTTT